The T cell receptor beta chain under discussion was sequenced for a study of shared clonotypes between healthy human individuals. Findings of the study overall: Memory subsets had estimated richness that was generally smaller than that of naive subsets. Naive CD4 clonotype sharing across several donors was around 5%.

The naive CD8 subset, CD45RO-negative cells positively selected for CCR7, excluded terminally differentiated effector memory CD45RA+ cells. As for this clone: The target antigen is unknown.

V dropped 6 bases and J dropped 6; count of bases not matched to a gene: 3. This CDR3 spans 14 amino acids. Germline V gene lookup returns CDR1 LNHDA and CDR2 SQIVND (reference sequence). Libraries were prepared by immunoSEQ multiplex PCR; TCRdb keeps only in-frame clonotypes and omits some of them. The sample lists approximately 1.9 million clones; just over 90% were seen once. The receptor was derived from a man between 18 and 35 years old in good health. Some clones in this sample may be carry-over from other donors' samples. Sequencing was done on a sample of naive CD8+ T cells from PBMCs. The V gene is TRBV19, the J gene TRBJ2-2; 11 nucleotides line up with TRBD2. CDR3 nucleotides: TGTGCCAGTAGGGCACTAGCGGGAGCCGGGGAGCTGTTTTTT. As protein: CASRALAGAGELFF.